What follows is one TCR beta chain and its context. This sample stems from a study of blood T cell repertoires in COVID-19. Across the whole study: The samples span acute and convalescent COVID-19 from the United States, Italy and Spain.

Adults between about 18 and 95 years of age took part from 20 to 25 US areas. Clinical history reported by participants formed the basis on which cohorts were assigned. V was pared by 0 bases and J by 4 bases, with 11 bases between. This CDR3 contains 15 residues. Germline loops: CDR1 SGHNT, CDR2 YYREEE (reference sequence). Under the authors' procedure: Reference gene primer amplification yielded estimated nucleated cell counts. The data were produced by immunoSEQ multiplex PCR, yet TCRdb's version contains in-frame clones alone and is incomplete. V and J calls plus clone size are reproduced from that table; the DNA served to infer D and trimming. The sample lists about 380,000 clones, roughly 91% occurring once.

The source material was PBMCs or T cells enriched from blood (not recorded which). The V call is TRBV5-4, the J call TRBJ1-3; D not certain. The clonotype comes from a woman under 30 who had recovered from COVID-19. The CDR3: CASSLDRGLGNTIYF. CDR3 sequence (DNA): TGTGCCAGCAGCTTGGACAGAGGGCTAGGAAACACCATATATTTT.